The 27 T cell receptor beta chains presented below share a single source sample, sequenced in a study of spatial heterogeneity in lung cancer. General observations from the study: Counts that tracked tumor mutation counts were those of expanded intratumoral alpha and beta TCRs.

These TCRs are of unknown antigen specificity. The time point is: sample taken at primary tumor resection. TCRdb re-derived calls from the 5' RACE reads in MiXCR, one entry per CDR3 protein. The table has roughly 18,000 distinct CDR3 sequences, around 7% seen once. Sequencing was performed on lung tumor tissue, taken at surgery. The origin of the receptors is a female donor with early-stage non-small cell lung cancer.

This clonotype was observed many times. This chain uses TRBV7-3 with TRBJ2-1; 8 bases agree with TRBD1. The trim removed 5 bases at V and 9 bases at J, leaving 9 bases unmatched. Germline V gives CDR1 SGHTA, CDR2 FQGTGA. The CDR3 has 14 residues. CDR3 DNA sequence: TGTGCCAGCAGCCCTGGACAGGGTTACGGTGAGCAGTTCTTC. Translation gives CASSPGQGYGEQFF.

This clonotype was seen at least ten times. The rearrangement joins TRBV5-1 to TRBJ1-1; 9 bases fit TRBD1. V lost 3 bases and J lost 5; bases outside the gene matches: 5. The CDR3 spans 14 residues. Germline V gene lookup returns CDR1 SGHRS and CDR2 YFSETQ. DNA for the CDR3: TGCGCCAGCAGCTCTCCGGGACAGGGTACTGAAGCTTTCTTT. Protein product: CASSSPGQGTEAFF.

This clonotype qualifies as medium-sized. The DNA of the CDR3 is TGTGCCAGCAGTTCTGGCCAACTGTCATACAGGGGTGATACGCAGTATTTT. This encodes CASSSGQLSYRGDTQYF. J is TRBJ2-3 and V is TRBV27, with 7 bases lining up with TRBD1. This CDR3 region has 17 residues. The V gene's germline CDR1 is MNHEY and CDR2 SMNVEV (reference sequence). Trimming cost V 4 bases and J 6 bases; bases outside gene matches: 16.

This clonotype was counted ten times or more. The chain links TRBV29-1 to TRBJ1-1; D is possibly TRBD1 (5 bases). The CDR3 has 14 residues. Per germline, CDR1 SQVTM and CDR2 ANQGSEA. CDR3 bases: TGCAGTGTTTCTCCGGGGGGAGTGAACACTGAAGCTTTCTTT. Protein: CSVSPGGVNTEAFF.

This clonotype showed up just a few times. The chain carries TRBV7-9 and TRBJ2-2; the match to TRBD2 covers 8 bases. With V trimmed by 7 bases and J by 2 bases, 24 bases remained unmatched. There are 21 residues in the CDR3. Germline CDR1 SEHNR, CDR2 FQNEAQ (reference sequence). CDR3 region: CASNFFSLGVELAVNTGELFF. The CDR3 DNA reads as TGTGCCAGCAACTTTTTTAGCCTCGGTGTCGAACTAGCGGTAAACACCGGGGAGCTGTTTTTT.

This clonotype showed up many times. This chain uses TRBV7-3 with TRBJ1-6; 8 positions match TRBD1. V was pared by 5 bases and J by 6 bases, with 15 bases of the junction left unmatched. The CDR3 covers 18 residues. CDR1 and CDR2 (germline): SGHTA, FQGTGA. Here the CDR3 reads CASSPHSRWTGSNSPLHF. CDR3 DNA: TGTGCCAGCAGCCCTCACAGTCGGTGGACAGGGTCTAATTCACCCCTCCACTTT.

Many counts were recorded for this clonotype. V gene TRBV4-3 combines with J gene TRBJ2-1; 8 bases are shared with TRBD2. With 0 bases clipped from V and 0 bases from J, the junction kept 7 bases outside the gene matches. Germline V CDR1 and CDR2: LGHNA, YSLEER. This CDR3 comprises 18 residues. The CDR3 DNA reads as TGCGCCAGCAGCCAAGATTGGGGCGGGGGGCCCTCCTACAATGAGCAGTTCTTC. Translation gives CASSQDWGGGPSYNEQFF.

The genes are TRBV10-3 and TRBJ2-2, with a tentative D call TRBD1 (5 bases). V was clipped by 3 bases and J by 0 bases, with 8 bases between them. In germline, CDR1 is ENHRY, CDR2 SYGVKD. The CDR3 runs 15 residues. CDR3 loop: CAISERGTNTGELFF. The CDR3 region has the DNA TGTGCCATCAGTGAAAGGGGAACGAACACCGGGGAGCTGTTTTTT.

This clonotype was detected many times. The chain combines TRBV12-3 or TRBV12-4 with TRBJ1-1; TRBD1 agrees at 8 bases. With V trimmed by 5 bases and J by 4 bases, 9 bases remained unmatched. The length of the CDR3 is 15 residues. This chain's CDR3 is CASSPSDRASTEAFF. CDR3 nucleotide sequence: TGTGCCAGCAGTCCCTCGGACAGGGCATCCACTGAAGCTTTCTTT.

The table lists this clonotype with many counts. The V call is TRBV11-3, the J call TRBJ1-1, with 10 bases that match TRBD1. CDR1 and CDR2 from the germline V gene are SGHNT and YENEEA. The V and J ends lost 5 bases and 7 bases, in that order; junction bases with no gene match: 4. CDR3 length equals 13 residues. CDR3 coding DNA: TGTGCCAGCAGCGCCGGGACAGGGGATGAAGCTTTCTTT. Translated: CASSAGTGDEAFF.

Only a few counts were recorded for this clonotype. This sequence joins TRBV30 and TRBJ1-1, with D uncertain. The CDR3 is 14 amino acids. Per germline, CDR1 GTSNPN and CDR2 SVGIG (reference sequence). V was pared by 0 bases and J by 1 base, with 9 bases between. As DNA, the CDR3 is TGTGCCTGGAGTGTATCCCGGGGGAACACTGAAGCTTTCTTT. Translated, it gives CAWSVSRGNTEAFF.

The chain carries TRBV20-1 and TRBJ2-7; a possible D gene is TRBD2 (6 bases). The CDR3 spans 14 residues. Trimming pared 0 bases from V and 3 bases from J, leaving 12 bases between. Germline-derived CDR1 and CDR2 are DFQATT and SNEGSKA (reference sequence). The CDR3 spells CSARDRGVIYEQYF. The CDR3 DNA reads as TGCAGTGCTAGAGATCGCGGGGTGATCTACGAGCAGTACTTC.

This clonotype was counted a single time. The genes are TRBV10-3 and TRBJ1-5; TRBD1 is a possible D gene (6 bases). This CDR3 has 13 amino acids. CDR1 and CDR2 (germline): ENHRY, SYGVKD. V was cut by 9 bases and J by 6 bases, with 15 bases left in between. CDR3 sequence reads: CAIKDRDTQPQHF. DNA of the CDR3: TGTGCCATAAAGGACAGAGATACTCAGCCCCAGCATTTT.

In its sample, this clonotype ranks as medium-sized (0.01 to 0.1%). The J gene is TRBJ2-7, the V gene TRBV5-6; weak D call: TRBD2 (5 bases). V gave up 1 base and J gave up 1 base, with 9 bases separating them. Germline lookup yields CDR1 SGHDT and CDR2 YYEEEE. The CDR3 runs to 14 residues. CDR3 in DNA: TGTGCCAGCAGCTTGCGGACTCGTTCCTACGAGCAGTACTTC. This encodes CASSLRTRSYEQYF.

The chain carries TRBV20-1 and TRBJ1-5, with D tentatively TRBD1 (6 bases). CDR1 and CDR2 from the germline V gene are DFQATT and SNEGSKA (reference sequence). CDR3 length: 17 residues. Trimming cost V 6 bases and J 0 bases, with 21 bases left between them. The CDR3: CSAATHGTYYSNQPQHF. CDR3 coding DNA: TGCAGTGCCGCAACTCATGGGACATATTATAGCAATCAGCCCCAGCATTTT.

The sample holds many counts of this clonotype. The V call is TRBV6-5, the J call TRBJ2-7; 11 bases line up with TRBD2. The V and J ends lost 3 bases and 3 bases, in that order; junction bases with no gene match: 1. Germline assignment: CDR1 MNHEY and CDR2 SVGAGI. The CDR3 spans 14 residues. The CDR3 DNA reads TGTGCCAGCAGTTATGGGACTAGCGGCTACGAGCAGTACTTC. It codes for CASSYGTSGYEQYF.

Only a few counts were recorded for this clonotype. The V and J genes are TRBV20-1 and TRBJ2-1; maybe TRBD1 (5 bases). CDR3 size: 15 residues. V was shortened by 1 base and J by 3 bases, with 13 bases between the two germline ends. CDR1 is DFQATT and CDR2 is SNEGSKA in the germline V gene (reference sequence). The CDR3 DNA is TGCAGTGCTAGAGTCTCGGCCCAGGGCTACAATGAGCAGTTCTTC. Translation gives CSARVSAQGYNEQFF.

The CDR3 DNA sequence: TGCGCCAGCAGCCGATACCAGGGGACTGGGGCCAACGTCCTGACTTTC. Its translation: CASSRYQGTGANVLTF. V is TRBV4-3 and J is TRBJ2-6, with D possibly being TRBD1 (6 bases). The V gene's germline CDR1 is LGHNA and CDR2 YSLEER. Trimming took off 4 bases at V and 2 bases at J, with 12 bases between the two ends. The CDR3 is made up of 16 amino acids.

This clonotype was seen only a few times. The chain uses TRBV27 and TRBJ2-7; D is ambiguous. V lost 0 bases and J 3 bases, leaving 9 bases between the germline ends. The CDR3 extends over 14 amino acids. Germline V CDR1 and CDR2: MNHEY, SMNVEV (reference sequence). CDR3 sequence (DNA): TGTGCCAGCAGTTTATCTGGATATAACTACGAGCAGTACTTC. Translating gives CASSLSGYNYEQYF.

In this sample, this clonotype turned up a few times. In DNA form, the CDR3 reads TGTGCCAGCAGCGTAGGAGCAGTCCGGGCGGAGACCCAGTACTTC. It translates to CASSVGAVRAETQYF. The chain has TRBV9 and TRBJ2-5; no reliable D call. This CDR3 comprises 15 residues. The ends were cut back, 0 bases at V and 5 bases at J, with 14 bases in the middle. Germline values: CDR1 SGDLS, CDR2 YYNGEE.

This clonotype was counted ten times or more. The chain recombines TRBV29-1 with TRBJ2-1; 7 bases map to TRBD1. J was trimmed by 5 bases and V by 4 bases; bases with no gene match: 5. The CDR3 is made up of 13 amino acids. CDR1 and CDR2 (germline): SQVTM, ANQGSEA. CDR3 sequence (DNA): TGCAGCGTTGCTCGGCAGGGGGACAATGAGCAGTTCTTC. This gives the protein CSVARQGDNEQFF.

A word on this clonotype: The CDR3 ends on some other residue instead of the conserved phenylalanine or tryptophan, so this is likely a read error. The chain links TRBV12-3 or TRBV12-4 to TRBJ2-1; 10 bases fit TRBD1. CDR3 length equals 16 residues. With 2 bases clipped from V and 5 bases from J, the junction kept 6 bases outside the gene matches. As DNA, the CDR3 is TGTGCCAGCAGTTTATTAAGACAGGGGGCGAACAATGAGCAGTTCTCC. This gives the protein CASSLLRQGANNEQFS.

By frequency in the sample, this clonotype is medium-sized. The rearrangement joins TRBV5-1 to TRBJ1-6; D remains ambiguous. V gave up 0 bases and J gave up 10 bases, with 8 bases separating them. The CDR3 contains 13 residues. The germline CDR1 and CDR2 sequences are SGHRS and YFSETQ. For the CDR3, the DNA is TGCGCCAGCAGCTTGGGAGGCGGGTCACCCCTCCACTTT. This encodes CASSLGGGSPLHF.

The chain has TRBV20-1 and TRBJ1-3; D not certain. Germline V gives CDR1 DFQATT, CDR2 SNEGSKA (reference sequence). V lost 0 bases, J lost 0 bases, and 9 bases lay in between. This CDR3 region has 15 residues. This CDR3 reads CSARDPRTSGNTIYF. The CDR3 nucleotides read TGCAGTGCTAGAGATCCTAGGACCTCTGGAAACACCATATATTTT.

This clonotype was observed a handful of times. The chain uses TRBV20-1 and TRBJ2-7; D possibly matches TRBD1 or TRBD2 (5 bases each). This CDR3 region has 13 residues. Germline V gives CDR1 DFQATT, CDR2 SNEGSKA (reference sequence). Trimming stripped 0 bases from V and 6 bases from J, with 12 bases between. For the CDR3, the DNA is TGCAGTGCTAGAGATACTCGGGGCGGCGAGCAGTACTTC. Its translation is CSARDTRGGEQYF.

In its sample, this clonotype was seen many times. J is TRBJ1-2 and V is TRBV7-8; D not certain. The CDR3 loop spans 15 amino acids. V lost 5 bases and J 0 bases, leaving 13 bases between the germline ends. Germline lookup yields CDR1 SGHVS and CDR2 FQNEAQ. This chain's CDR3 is CASSTPKGTNYGYTF. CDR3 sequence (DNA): TGTGCCAGCAGCACCCCGAAAGGGACTAACTATGGCTACACCTTC. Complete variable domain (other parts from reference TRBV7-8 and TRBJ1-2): GAGVSQSPRYKVAKRGQDVALRCDPISGHVSLFWYQQALGQGPEFLTYFQNEAQLDKSGLPSDRFFAERPEGSVSTLKIQRTQQEDSAVYLCASSTPKGTNYGYTFGSGTRLTVV.

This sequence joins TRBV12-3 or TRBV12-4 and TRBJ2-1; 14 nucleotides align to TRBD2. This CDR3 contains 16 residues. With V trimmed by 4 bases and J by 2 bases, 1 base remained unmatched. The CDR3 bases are TGTGCCAGCAGTTGGACTAGCGGGGGGACCTACAATGAGCAGTTCTTC. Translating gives CASSWTSGGTYNEQFF.